The next 9 T cell receptor beta chains were all read from a single sample in a study of blood T cell repertoires in COVID-19. Profiled with immunoSEQ multiplex PCR; TCRdb holds only in-frame clones, not every one. The data contain about 180,000 clones, 84% of them singletons. Sequenced material: peripheral blood. The receptors were gathered from a human donor in a cohort sampled during active COVID-19.

J is TRBJ2-5 and V is TRBV5-1; 9 positions agree with TRBD1. This CDR3 spans 16 amino acids. After removal of 0 bases from V and 1 base from J, the junction contained 4 bases not matched to a gene. The germline V gene has CDR1 SGHRS and CDR2 YFSETQ. DNA of the CDR3: TGCGCCAGCAGCTTGGCCGGGACAGGGCCCCAAGAGACCCAGTACTTC. This sequence encodes CASSLAGTGPQETQYF.

V usage is TRBV6-6 and J usage is TRBJ1-6, with TRBD1 matching 9 bases. Germline CDR1 and CDR2: MNHNY and SVGAGI (reference sequence). The CDR3 loop spans 16 amino acids. J was trimmed by 8 bases and V by 0 bases; bases with no gene match: 5. The CDR3 DNA reads as TGTGCCAGCAGTTACTCCGTGGACAGGGGCGATTCACCCCTCCACTTT. Its protein product is CASSYSVDRGDSPLHF.

The chain is built from TRBV5-8 and TRBJ2-7; 9 bases line up with TRBD1. This CDR3 has 18 residues. Trimming cost V 0 bases and J 6 bases; bases outside gene matches: 16. Germline V lookup: CDR1 SGHTS, CDR2 YDEGEE. The CDR3 nucleotides are TGTGCCAGCAGCTTGGGGGAACAGGGGGCGGTTAGTCAAGGCGAGCAGTACTTC. As protein: CASSLGEQGAVSQGEQYF.

The gene calls are TRBV3-1 (or the pseudogene TRBV3-2) and TRBJ1-4, with TRBD1 matching over 7 bases. The CDR3 sequence is 15 residues long. Trimming at V came to 4 bases and at J to 0 bases, leaving 2 bases not matched to a gene. The germline CDR1 and CDR2 sequences are LGHDT and YNNKEL (reference sequence). For the CDR3, the DNA is TGTGCCAGCAGCCGAGACAGGGCAACTAATGAAAAACTGTTTTTT. Amino acid sequence: CASSRDRATNEKLFF.

The chain uses TRBV4-1 and TRBJ2-1; 10 bases map to TRBD2. V shed 1 base, J shed 0 bases, and the junction held 9 bases outside the gene matches. Germline CDR1 MGHRA, CDR2 YSYEKL. CDR3 size: 19 residues. CDR3 in amino acids: CASSQVKLAGRSSYNEQFF. Here the CDR3 DNA reads TGCGCCAGCAGCCAAGTTAAACTAGCGGGGAGAAGCTCCTACAATGAGCAGTTCTTC.

Comments on this clone: One end of the junction is discordant with germline, which a read error may explain. The CDR3 DNA follows: TGTGCCAGCAGCAGTGGGGGGAGAATGGACTTC. It is translated as CASSSGGRMDF. The rearrangement uses TRBV5-4 and TRBJ2-7; the D gene is possibly TRBD2 (6 bases). This CDR3 region has 11 residues. Germline-derived CDR1 and CDR2 are SGHNT and YYREEE (reference sequence).

Of note for this clone: Other DNA sequences of this sample code for an identical CDR3. V gene TRBV5-1 combines with J gene TRBJ2-5; 10 bases fit TRBD1. J was trimmed by 2 bases and V by 0 bases; bases with no gene match: 1. The length of the CDR3 is 15 residues. Germline CDR1 and CDR2: SGHRS and YFSETQ. CDR3 coding DNA: TGCGCCAGCAGCTTGGAGGGACAGGGGCAAGAGACCCAGTACTTC. Residues: CASSLEGQGQETQYF.

The chain recombines TRBV19 with TRBJ1-6; D uncertain. Germline V CDR1 and CDR2: LNHDA, SQIVND (reference sequence). Trimming removed 3 bases at V and 8 bases at J, with 14 bases between. This CDR3 is 15 amino acids long. In DNA form, the CDR3 reads TGTGCCAGTAGTATGCAGGCGACATCGGATTCACCCCTCCACTTT. It is translated as CASSMQATSDSPLHF.

The V gene is TRBV7-8, the J gene TRBJ1-2; 8 nucleotides align to TRBD1. Looked up from germline, CDR1 is SGHVS and CDR2 is FQNEAQ. Trimming removed 7 bases from V and 1 base from J; junction bases left unmatched: 17. CDR3 length: 18 amino acids. This CDR3 reads CASTHRGGQDFFNYGYTF. As DNA, the CDR3 is TGTGCCAGCACCCATAGAGGGGGACAGGATTTTTTTAACTATGGCTACACCTTC.